Listed below are T cell receptor beta chains from one sample, sequenced in a study of T cell responses to AZD1222 COVID-19 vaccine. Sequenced by immunoSEQ multiplex PCR; TCRdb stores in-frame clones only, minus some. Among around 140,000 clones listed, around 93% were seen once. The specimen comprised peripheral blood, sampled on day 0 of AZD1222 vaccination. The receptor set was obtained from an adult in good health. The CDR3 runs from the conserved cysteine through the conserved F or W. Each record gives: J gene, V gene, D gene, clone size, CDR3 DNA, CDR3 protein. A D gene is named only where the DNA matches it firmly. The size entry is marked missing in some rows and otherwise reads once, few, many or a size class.

TRBJ2-2,TRBV7-3,-,-,TGTGCCAGCAGCTTTGGCGGGGCGGGCACCGGGGAGCTGTTTTTT,CASSFGGAGTGELFF
TRBJ1-1,TRBV3-1/TRBV3-2,-,-,TGTGCCAGCAGCCAAAGGGGGGTTACTGAAGCTTTCTTT,CASSQRGVTEAFF
TRBJ1-1,TRBV18,-,-,TGTGCCAGCTCACCGGGAACTGAAGCTTTCTTT,CASSPGTEAFF
TRBJ2-5,TRBV12-3/TRBV12-4,-,-,TGTGCCAGCAGTGGAAACGGAGAGACCCAGTACTTC,CASSGNGETQYF
TRBJ1-1,TRBV4-3,-,-,TGCGCCAGCAGCCAAGACCGGGTCATGAACACTGAAGCTTTCTTT,CASSQDRVMNTEAFF
TRBJ1-5,TRBV3-1/TRBV3-2,TRBD1,-,TGTGCCAGCAGCCAGAGACAGGGACAACCCCAGCATTTT,CASSQRQGQPQHF
TRBJ2-3,TRBV4-2,TRBD1,once,TGTGCCAGCAGCCAAGAGGGACAGCGCACAGATACGCAGTATTTT,CASSQEGQRTDTQYF
TRBJ1-1,TRBV7-9,-,-,TGTGCCAGCAGCCGAGGGACTGAAGCTTTCTTT,CASSRGTEAFF
TRBJ1-4,TRBV7-2,-,-,TGTGCCAGCAGCTTATCGGCAGCCTCCAGGAGTCTGTTTTTT,CASSLSAASRSLFF
TRBJ1-1,TRBV2,-,-,TGTGCCAGCAGTATAAGCCGACAGGTGAACACTGAAGCTTTCTTT,CASSISRQVNTEAFF
TRBJ2-3,TRBV7-2,TRBD2,once,TGTGCCAGCAGCTTGCTAGCGGGGGGGCTGACAGATACGCAGTATTTT,CASSLLAGGLTDTQYF
TRBJ2-7,TRBV4-3,-,-,TGCGCCAGCAGCCAAGAAATTGGCAGGGGCATCTCGCCGGGTTCCTACGAGCAGTACTTC,CASSQEIGRGISPGSYEQYF
TRBJ2-7,TRBV30,TRBD1,-,TGTGCCTGGAGTTACCCGACAGGGGGAACCTACGAGCAGTACTTC,CAWSYPTGGTYEQYF
TRBJ1-1,TRBV7-2,-,-,TGTGCCAGCAGCTTATTTTACGACACTGAAGCTTTCTTT,CASSLFYDTEAFF
TRBJ1-2,TRBV6-5,-,-,TGTGCCAGCAGCACCCCACAGGGCTATGGCTACACCTTC,CASSTPQGYGYTF
TRBJ1-1,TRBV4-1,-,-,TGCGCCAGCAGCCAAATTGGACAGCCCACTGAAGCTTTCTTT,CASSQIGQPTEAFF
TRBJ1-1,TRBV5-1,-,-,TGCGCCAGCAGCTTGGTCGGCGGGCACACTGAAGCTTTCTTT,CASSLVGGHTEAFF
TRBJ1-5,TRBV4-1,TRBD1,-,TGCGCCAGCAGCCAGGGACAGGGGCGAGGTCAGCCCCAGCATTTT,CASSQGQGRGQPQHF
TRBJ1-2,TRBV7-9,-,-,TGTGCCAGCAGCTTAGCGCGGGGTTCTAACTATGGCTACACCTTC,CASSLARGSNYGYTF
TRBJ2-1,TRBV27,-,-,TGTGCCAGCAGTTTAGTGACAGCTACTGAGCAGTTCTTC,CASSLVTATEQFF
TRBJ2-5,TRBV19,-,-,TGTGCCAGTAGTATGCGGCGGAGAGAGACCCAGTACTTC,CASSMRRRETQYF
TRBJ2-7,TRBV18,-,-,TGTGCCAGCTCACCAGGAGACGAAAAGCAGTACTTC,CASSPGDEKQYF
TRBJ2-2,TRBV21-1,-,few,TGTGCCAGCAGCAAAATTGGTGTGGGGGGGCTCTCCGGGGAGCTGTTTTTT,CASSKIGVGGLSGELFF
TRBJ2-7,TRBV4-1,TRBD1,-,TGCGCCAGCAGCCAAGTCCAGAGGACAGGTAGCTCCTACGAGCAGTACTTC,CASSQVQRTGSSYEQYF
TRBJ2-1,TRBV7-9,TRBD1,-,TGTGCCAGCAGCGGAAACAGGGGTTTGAAGTTCTTC,CASSGNRGLKFF
TRBJ1-2,TRBV27,-,-,TGTGCCAGCAGTTTGGACACAGGGCTAAATGGCTACACCTTC,CASSLDTGLNGYTF